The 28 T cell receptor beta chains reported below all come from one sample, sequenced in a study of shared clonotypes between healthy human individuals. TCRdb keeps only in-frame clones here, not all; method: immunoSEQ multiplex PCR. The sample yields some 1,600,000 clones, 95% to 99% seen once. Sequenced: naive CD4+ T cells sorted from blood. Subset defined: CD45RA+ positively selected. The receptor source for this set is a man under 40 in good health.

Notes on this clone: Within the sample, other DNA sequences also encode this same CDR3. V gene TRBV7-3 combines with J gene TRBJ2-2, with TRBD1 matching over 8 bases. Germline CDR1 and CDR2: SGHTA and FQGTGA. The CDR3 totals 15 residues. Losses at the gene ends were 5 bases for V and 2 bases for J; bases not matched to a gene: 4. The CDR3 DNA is TGTGCCAGCAGCCCGGGACAGGTCAACACCGGGGAGCTGTTTTTT. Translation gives CASSPGQVNTGELFF.

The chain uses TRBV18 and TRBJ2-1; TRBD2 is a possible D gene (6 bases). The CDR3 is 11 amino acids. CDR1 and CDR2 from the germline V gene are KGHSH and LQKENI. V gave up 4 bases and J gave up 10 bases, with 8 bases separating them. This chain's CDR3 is CASSRLEEQFF. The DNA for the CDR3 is TGTGCCAGCTCACGACTAGAGGAGCAGTTCTTC.

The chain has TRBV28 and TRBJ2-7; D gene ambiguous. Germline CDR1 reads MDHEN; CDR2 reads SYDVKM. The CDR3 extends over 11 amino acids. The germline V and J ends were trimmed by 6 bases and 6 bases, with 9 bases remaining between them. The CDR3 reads CASRSYSEQYF. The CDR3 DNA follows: TGTGCCAGCAGGTCATACTCCGAGCAGTACTTC.

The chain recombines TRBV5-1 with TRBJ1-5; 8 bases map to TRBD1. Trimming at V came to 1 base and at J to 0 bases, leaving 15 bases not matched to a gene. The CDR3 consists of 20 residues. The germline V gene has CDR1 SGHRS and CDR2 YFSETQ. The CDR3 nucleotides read TGCGCCAGCAGCTTGCGTCCAGGGGGCCGTCTTAATCTTAGCAATCAGCCCCAGCATTTT. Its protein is CASSLRPGGRLNLSNQPQHF.

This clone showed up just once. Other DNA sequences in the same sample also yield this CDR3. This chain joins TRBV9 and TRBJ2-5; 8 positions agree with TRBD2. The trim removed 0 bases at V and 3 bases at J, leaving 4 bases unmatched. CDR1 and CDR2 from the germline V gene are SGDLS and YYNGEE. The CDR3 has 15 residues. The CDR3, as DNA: TGTGCCAGCAGCGTAGGGCTAGCGGGTGAAGAGACCCAGTACTTC. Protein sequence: CASSVGLAGEETQYF.

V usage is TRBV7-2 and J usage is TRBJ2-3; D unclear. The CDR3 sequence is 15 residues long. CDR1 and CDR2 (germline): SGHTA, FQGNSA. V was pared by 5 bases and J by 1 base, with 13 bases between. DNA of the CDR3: TGTGCCAGCAGCCCACAAGGGATGGGCACAGATACGCAGTATTTT. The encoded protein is CASSPQGMGTDTQYF.

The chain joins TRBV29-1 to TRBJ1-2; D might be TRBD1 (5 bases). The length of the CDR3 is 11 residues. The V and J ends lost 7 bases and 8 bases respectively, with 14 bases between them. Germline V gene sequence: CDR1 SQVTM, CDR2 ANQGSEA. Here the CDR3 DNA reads TGCAGCGCCGGGGGGGGAGGCGGCTACACCTTC. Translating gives CSAGGGGGYTF.

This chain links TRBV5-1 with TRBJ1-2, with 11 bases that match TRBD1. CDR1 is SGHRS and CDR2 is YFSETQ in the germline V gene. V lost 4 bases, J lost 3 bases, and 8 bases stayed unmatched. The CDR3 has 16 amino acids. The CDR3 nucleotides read TGCGCCAGCAGCCCGCTCAGGGGACAGGGGGACTATGGCTACACCTTC. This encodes CASSPLRGQGDYGYTF.

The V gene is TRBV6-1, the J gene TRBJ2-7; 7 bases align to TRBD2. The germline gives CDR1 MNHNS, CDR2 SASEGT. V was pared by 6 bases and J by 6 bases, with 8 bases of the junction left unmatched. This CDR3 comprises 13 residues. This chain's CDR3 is CASSRGRVGEQYF. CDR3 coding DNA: TGTGCCAGCAGCCGGGGGAGGGTGGGCGAGCAGTACTTC.

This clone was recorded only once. The CDR3 DNA reads as TGTGCCATCACAACAGGACCGGTCACAGATACGCAGTATTTT. Protein product: CAITTGPVTDTQYF. The V gene is TRBV10-3, the J gene TRBJ2-3, with a possible D match to TRBD1 (5 bases). The CDR3 totals 14 residues. V was cut by 7 bases and J by 2 bases, with 13 bases left in between. Germline assignment: CDR1 ENHRY and CDR2 SYGVKD.

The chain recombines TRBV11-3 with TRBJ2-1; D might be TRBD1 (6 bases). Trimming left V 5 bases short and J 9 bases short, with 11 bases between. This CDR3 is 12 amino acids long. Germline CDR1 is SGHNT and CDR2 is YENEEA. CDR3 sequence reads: CASSPLTGEQFF. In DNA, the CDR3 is TGTGCCAGCAGCCCCTTGACAGGTGAGCAGTTCTTC.

The chain's CDR3 is CASSSFPGTPQFF. The CDR3 DNA reads TGCGCCAGCAGCTCCTTTCCGGGGACCCCCCAGTTCTTC. The chain uses TRBV5-1 and TRBJ2-1; D possibly uses TRBD1 or TRBD2 (5 bases each). The germline gives CDR1 SGHRS, CDR2 YFSETQ. V lost 3 bases, J lost 13 bases, and 17 bases lay in between. This CDR3 region has 13 residues.

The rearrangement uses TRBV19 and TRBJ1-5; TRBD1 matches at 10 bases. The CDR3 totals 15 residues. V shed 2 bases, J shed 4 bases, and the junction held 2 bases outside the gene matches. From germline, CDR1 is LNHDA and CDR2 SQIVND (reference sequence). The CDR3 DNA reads TGTGCCAGTAGTATATGGGGACAGGGGAATCAGCCCCAGCATTTT. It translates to CASSIWGQGNQPQHF.

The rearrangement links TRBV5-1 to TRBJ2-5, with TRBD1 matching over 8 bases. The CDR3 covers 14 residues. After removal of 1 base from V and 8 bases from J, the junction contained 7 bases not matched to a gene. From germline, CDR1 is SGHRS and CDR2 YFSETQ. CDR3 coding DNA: TGCGCCAGCAGCTTGCCCGGACAGGGTGGCACCCAGTACTTC. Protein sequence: CASSLPGQGGTQYF.

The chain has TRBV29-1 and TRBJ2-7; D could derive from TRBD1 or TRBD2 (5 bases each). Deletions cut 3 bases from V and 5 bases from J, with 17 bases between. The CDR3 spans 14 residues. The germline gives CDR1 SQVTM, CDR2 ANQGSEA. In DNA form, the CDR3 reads TGCAGCGTTGACTTTGGGGGAGAACGGCACGAGCAGTACTTC. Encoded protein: CSVDFGGERHEQYF.

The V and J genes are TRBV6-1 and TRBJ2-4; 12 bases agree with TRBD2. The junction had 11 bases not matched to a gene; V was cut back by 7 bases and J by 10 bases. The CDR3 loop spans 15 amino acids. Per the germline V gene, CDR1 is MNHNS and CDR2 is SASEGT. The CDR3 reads CASNTLAGGPGIQYF. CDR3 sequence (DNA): TGTGCCAGCAATACCCTAGCGGGAGGGCCGGGAATTCAGTACTTC.

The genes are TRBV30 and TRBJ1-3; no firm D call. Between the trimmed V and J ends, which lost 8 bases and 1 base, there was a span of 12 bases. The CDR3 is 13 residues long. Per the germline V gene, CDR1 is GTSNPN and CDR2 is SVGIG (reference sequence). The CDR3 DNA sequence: TGTGCCCTAGCCTCGGGTTCTGGAAACACCATATATTTT. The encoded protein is CALASGSGNTIYF.

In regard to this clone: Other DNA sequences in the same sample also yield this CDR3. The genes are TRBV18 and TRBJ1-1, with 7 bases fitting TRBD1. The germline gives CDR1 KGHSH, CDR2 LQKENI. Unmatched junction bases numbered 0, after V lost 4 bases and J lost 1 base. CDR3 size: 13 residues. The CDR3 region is CASSRQGNTEAFF. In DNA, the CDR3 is TGTGCCAGCTCACGACAGGGGAACACTGAAGCTTTCTTT.

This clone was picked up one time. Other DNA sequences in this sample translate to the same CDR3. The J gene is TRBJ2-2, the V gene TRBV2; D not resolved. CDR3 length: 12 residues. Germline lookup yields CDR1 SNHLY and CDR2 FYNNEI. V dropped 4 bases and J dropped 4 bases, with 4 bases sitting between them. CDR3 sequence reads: CASSVGTGELFF. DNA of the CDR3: TGTGCCAGCAGTGTGGGCACCGGGGAGCTGTTTTTT.

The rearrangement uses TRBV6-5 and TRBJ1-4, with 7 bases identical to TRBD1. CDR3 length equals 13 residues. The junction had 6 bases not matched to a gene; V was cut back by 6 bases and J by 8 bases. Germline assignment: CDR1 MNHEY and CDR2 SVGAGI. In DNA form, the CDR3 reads TGTGCCAGCAGGACAGGGTGGGGCGAAAAACTGTTTTTT. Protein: CASRTGWGEKLFF.

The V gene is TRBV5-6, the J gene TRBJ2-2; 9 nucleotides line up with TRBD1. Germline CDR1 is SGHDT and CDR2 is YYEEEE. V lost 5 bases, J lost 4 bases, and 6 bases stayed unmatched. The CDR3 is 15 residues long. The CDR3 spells CASSPGTGTTGELFF. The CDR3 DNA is TGTGCCAGCAGTCCCGGGACAGGGACCACCGGGGAGCTGTTTTTT.

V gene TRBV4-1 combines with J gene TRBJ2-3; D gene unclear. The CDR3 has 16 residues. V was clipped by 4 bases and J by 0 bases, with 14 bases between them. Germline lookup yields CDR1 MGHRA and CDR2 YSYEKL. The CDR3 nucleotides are TGCGCCAGCAGCCCTGAGTATGGTTCTAGCACAGATACGCAGTATTTT. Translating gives CASSPEYGSSTDTQYF.

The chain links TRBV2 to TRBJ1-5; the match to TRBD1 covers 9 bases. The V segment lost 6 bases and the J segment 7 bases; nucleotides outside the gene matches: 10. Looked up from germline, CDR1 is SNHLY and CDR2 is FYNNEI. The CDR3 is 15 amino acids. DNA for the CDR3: TGTGCCAGCAGACCGCCGGGACAGGGATACCAGCCCCAGCATTTT. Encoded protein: CASRPPGQGYQPQHF.

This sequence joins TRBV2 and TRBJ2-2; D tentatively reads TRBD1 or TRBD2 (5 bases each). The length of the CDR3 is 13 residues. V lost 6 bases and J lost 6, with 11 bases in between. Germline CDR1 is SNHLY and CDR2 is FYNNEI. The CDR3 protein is CASRTEGSGELFF. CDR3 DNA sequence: TGTGCCAGCAGAACTGAGGGGTCCGGGGAGCTGTTTTTT.

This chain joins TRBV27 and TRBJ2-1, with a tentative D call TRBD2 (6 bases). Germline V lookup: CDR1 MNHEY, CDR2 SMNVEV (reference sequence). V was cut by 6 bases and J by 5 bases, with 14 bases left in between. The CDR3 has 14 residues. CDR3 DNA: TGTGCCAGCAGGCCGTTAGCGGCAGACAATGAGCAGTTCTTC. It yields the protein CASRPLAADNEQFF.

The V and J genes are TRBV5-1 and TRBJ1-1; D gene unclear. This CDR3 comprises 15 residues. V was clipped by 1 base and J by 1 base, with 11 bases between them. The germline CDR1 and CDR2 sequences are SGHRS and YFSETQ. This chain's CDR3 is CASSLFRVKNTEAFF. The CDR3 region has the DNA TGCGCCAGCAGCTTGTTTAGGGTGAAGAACACTGAAGCTTTCTTT.

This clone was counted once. This chain's CDR3 is CASSNRENYGYTF. DNA of the CDR3: TGTGCCAGCAGTAACAGGGAAAACTATGGCTACACCTTC. The chain couples TRBV2 to TRBJ1-2; D is perhaps TRBD1 (6 bases). CDR3 size: 13 residues. V dropped 5 bases and J dropped 2 bases, with 9 bases sitting between them. The germline V gene has CDR1 SNHLY and CDR2 FYNNEI.

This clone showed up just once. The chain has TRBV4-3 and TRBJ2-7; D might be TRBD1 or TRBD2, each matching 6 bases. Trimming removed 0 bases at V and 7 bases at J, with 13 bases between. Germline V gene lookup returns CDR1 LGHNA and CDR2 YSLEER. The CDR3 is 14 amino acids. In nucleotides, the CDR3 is TGCGCCAGCAGCCAAGAAGGGGGGCTAGGAGAGCAGTACTTC. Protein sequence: CASSQEGGLGEQYF.